This passage covers 11 T cell receptor beta chains from one sample sequenced in a study of neurological immune-mediated disorders. One entry per CDR3 protein, called by TCRdb with MiXCR from the 5' RACE reads. The repertoire holds approximately 100,000 distinct CDR3 sequences, around 3.6% seen once, with roughly 2.9% in the top ten. Sequencing input: PBMCs. These TCRs come from a woman between 45 and 60 years old with multiple sclerosis.

This clonotype was detected ten times or more. The chain couples TRBV2 to TRBJ1-4; possibly TRBD1 for D (5 bases). Trimming removed 7 bases at V and 8 bases at J, with 17 bases between. This CDR3 comprises 14 residues. Per the germline V gene, CDR1 is SNHLY and CDR2 is FYNNEI. CDR3 sequence: CASKLGGVDEKLFF. The CDR3 nucleotides read TGTGCCAGCAAATTAGGAGGGGTGGACGAAAAACTGTTTTTT.

This clonotype has a count of ten or more. This rearrangement joins TRBV7-2 to TRBJ2-3; D ambiguous. Trimming shortened V by 3 bases and J by 4 bases, and 2 bases separated the two germline ends. Per germline, CDR1 SGHTA and CDR2 FQGNSA. The CDR3 covers 11 residues. CDR3 protein: CASSFSDTQYF. For the CDR3, the DNA is TGTGCCAGCAGCTTCTCAGATACGCAGTATTTT. Variable domain in full (rest from reference TRBV7-2 and TRBJ2-3): GAGVSQSPSNKVTEKGKDVELRCDPISGHTALYWYRQSLGQGLEFLIYFQGNSAPDKSGLPSDRFSAERTGGSVSTLTIQRTQQEDSAVYLCASSFSDTQYFGPGTRLTVL.

The table lists this clonotype with many counts. The chain combines TRBV5-1 with TRBJ2-1; D may match TRBD1 or TRBD2 (5 bases each). Trimming removed 6 bases at V and 10 bases at J, with 17 bases between. In germline, CDR1 is SGHRS, CDR2 YFSETQ. CDR3 size: 13 residues. In nucleotides, the CDR3 is TGCGCCAGCAACCCAACCGGGACCACCGAGCAGTTCTTC. Amino acid sequence: CASNPTGTTEQFF.

This clonotype was found many times. This rearrangement joins TRBV5-6 to TRBJ1-2, with 10 nucleotides matching TRBD1. The CDR3 consists of 14 residues. With 4 bases clipped from V and 6 bases from J, the junction kept 6 bases outside the gene matches. CDR1 and CDR2 (germline): SGHDT, YYEEEE. CDR3 sequence (DNA): TGTGCCAGCAGCCCGGACAGGGGGTCGAATGGCTACACCTTC. Residues: CASSPDRGSNGYTF. Full variable domain (missing parts from reference TRBV5-6 and TRBJ1-2): DAGVTQSPTHLIKTRGQQVTLRCSPKSGHDTVSWYQQALGQGPQFIFQYYEEEERQRGNFPDRFSGHQFPNYSSELNVNALLLGDSALYLCASSPDRGSNGYTFGSGTRLTVV.

The table lists this clonotype with many counts. The chain uses TRBV5-1 and TRBJ2-3; D is unresolved. The CDR3 contains 13 residues. The V and J ends lost 3 bases and 3 bases respectively, with 8 bases between them. Germline lookup yields CDR1 SGHRS and CDR2 YFSETQ. The CDR3 sequence is CASSSSWTDTQYF. CDR3 DNA: TGCGCCAGCAGCTCATCCTGGACAGATACGCAGTATTTT. The complete variable domain, with remaining parts taken from reference TRBV5-1 and TRBJ2-3, reads KAGVTQTPRYLIKTRGQQVTLSCSPISGHRSVSWYQQTPGQGLQFLFEYFSETQRNKGNFPGRFSGRQFSNSRSEMNVSTLELGDSALYLCASSSSWTDTQYFGPGTRLTVL.

This clonotype has more than one count but fewer than ten. Possible read error: a much larger clone is one base away. The chain carries TRBV5-1 and TRBJ2-1, with 8 bases aligning to TRBD2. The CDR3 extends over 12 amino acids. CDR1 and CDR2 from the germline V gene are SGHRS and YFSETQ. Trimming at V came to 3 bases and at J to 16 bases, leaving 9 bases not matched to a gene. The CDR3 nucleotides read TGCGCCAGCAGCTCCCAGGGACTAGAGGGATTCTTC. Amino acid sequence: CASSSQGLEGFF.

This clonotype has ten or more counts. A read error may produce the germline difference seen at one junction end. The rearrangement links TRBV7-7 to TRBJ2-1; tentatively, D is TRBD1 or TRBD2 (6 bases each). The CDR3 extends over 14 amino acids. Germline V gene data show CDR1 as SSHAT and CDR2 as FNYEAQ (reference sequence). CDR3 loop: CASSLGGPGSEQFF. Here the CDR3 DNA reads TGTGCTAGCAGCTTAGGGGGGCCGGGGAGTGAGCAGTTCTTC.

V gene TRBV7-9 combines with J gene TRBJ2-5, with 8 bases fitting TRBD1. V lost 2 bases, J lost 0 bases, and 5 bases stayed unmatched. The CDR3 runs to 16 residues. CDR1 and CDR2 from the germline V gene are SEHNR and FQNEAQ (reference sequence). CDR3 DNA: TGTGCCAGCAGCTTATGGACAGGGAGGAACCAAGAGACCCAGTACTTC. The encoded protein is CASSLWTGRNQETQYF. Drawing the rest from reference TRBV7-9 and TRBJ2-5, the complete variable domain is DTGVSQNPRHKITKRGQNVTFRCDPISEHNRLYWYRQTLGQGPEFLTYFQNEAQLEKSRLLSDRFSAERPKGSFSTLEIQRTEQGDSAMYLCASSLWTGRNQETQYFGPGTRLLVL.

This clonotype was seen many times. V is TRBV5-6 and J is TRBJ1-3; the D gene is possibly TRBD1 (6 bases). CDR1 is SGHDT, CDR2 YYEEEE, per germline. The CDR3 has 17 residues. The ends were cut back, 2 bases at V and 2 bases at J, with 17 bases in the middle. The CDR3 here is CASSLQGRGDTGNTIYF. In DNA, the CDR3 is TGTGCCAGCAGCTTACAGGGAAGGGGGGACACTGGAAACACCATATATTTT.

Many counts were recorded for this clonotype. The chain combines TRBV18 with TRBJ2-5; D is possibly TRBD1 (6 bases). CDR1 is KGHSH and CDR2 is LQKENI in the germline V gene. CDR3 length: 18 residues. V lost 8 bases to trimming and J lost 2 bases, with 27 bases between them. The CDR3 coding sequence is TGTGCCAGCACTAAGCGTTTCGGTCAGGGGACCTATCAAGAGACCCAGTACTTC. Translated: CASTKRFGQGTYQETQYF.

This clonotype was detected ten times or more. This chain joins TRBV5-6 and TRBJ1-1; tentative D call: TRBD1 (5 bases). Per germline, CDR1 SGHDT and CDR2 YYEEEE. The CDR3 has 12 residues. The V end lost 4 bases, the J end lost 10 bases, and 14 bases lay between the germline ends. CDR3 protein: CASSGDSGGAFF. The CDR3 coding sequence is TGTGCCAGCAGCGGAGACAGTGGGGGAGCTTTCTTT.